This TCR beta chain was captured by sequencing in a study of blood T cell repertoires in COVID-19. This CDR3 comprises 17 residues. The germline CDR1 and CDR2 sequences are KGHSH and LQKENI. With 3 bases clipped from V and 7 bases from J, the junction kept 11 bases outside the gene matches. TCRdb's table, derived via immunoSEQ multiplex PCR, lists solely in-frame clones and lacks some. This table has fewer than 150,000 clones, more than 80% appearing once. The chain combines TRBV18 with TRBJ1-4, with 10 bases matching TRBD1. Material for sequencing was peripheral blood. This receptor was taken from a woman at least 80 years old in a cohort sampled during active or convalescent COVID-19. DNA of the CDR3: TGTGCCAGCTCACCGTTAGGGCCGGGACAGGGGACTGAAAAACTGTTTTTT. Translated, it gives CASSPLGPGQGTEKLFF.